This TCR beta chain was sequenced during a study of OX40 agonist ivuxolimab in advanced cancers. About the research overall: Clinicians treated patients with ivuxolimab, an agonistic anti-OX40 (CD134) antibody.

General study points: More expanded clones were seen, on average, in CD8+ T cells than in CD4+.

With respect to this clone: What it recognizes is unknown.

Method: immunoSEQ multiplex PCR; TCRdb's copy keeps in-frame clones and lacks some. This table has over 80,000 clones, around four fifths appearing once. CDR3 length equals 17 residues. Germline-derived CDR1 and CDR2 are SGHRS and YFSETQ. V gave up 0 bases and J gave up 4 bases, with 17 bases separating them. The TCR sequence derives from an adult with an advanced solid tumor such as melanoma, head and neck, liver or kidney cancer. The chain recombines TRBV5-1 with TRBJ2-1; a possible D gene is TRBD1 (5 bases). Sequenced material: CD4+ or CD8+ T cells sorted from blood, taken in a trial of the OX40 agonist ivuxolimab. The CDR3 sequence: CASSLDPPGLGYNEQFF. The CDR3 DNA reads TGCGCCAGCAGCTTGGATCCGCCAGGGTTAGGATACAATGAGCAGTTCTTC.